The sequence of this T cell receptor (beta chain) was determined in a study of identical twins. The study, taken as a whole, reports: Insertions ran lower in abundant cord blood beta clonotypes, though not in memory repertoires.

Healthy Caucasian individuals made up all the donors. This clonotype was counted ten times or more. Its antigen is undetermined. After template switching added a universal primer site, the resulting cDNA carried unique molecular identifiers. TCRdb analysed the 5' RACE reads with MiXCR anew, one entry per CDR3 protein. The repertoire includes about 700,000 distinct CDR3 sequences, 6% to 6.5% of them detected once, and roughly 1.6% sits in the top ten. Between the trimmed V and J ends, which lost 5 bases and 8 bases, there was a span of 18 bases. The CDR3 consists of 14 residues. Germline V gene lookup returns CDR1 SEHNR and CDR2 FQNEAQ (reference sequence).

This clonotype originated in a man aged 18 to 29 in good health. V is TRBV7-9 and J is TRBJ1-1; no clear D gene. The sequenced sample consisted of naive T cells sorted from blood. The CDR3 spells CASSPVGDRAEAFF. For the CDR3, the DNA is TGTGCCAGCAGCCCGGTCGGGGATAGGGCAGAAGCTTTCTTT.